This TCR beta chain was observed in a study of T-cell memory formation after mild COVID-19. TCRdb re-called the 5' RACE reads through MiXCR, storing one row per CDR3 protein. The data show 550,000 to 700,000 distinct CDR3 sequences, roughly 18% seen once. This clonotype turned up a few times. Per the germline V gene, CDR1 is MGHRA and CDR2 is YSYEKL. This CDR3 contains 14 residues. The ends were cut back, 0 bases at V and 5 bases at J, with 10 bases in the middle. Source material: PBMCs or a T cell subset sorted from them (not recorded which). This sequence joins TRBV4-1 and TRBJ1-2; weak D call: TRBD1 (5 bases). The sequence was obtained from an adult woman who had mild COVID-19 (a few samples of this study predate the infection). Cell type and time point are not known. In nucleotides, the CDR3 is TGCGCCAGCAGCCAAGAGGCCGGGGCTTATGGCTACACCTTC. Translating it yields CASSQEAGAYGYTF.